This TCR beta chain was recovered during a study of blood T cell repertoires in COVID-19. Looking at the study overall: Sites across the United States, Italy and Spain contributed samples from acute and convalescent COVID-19. Sources were T cells, B-cell-depleted T cells, or PBMCs; the material itself was cDNA or gDNA.

The ends were cut back, 2 bases at V and 8 bases at J, with 23 bases in the middle. From germline, CDR1 is SGHRS and CDR2 YFSETQ. CDR3 length equals 17 residues. Original processing notes: Quantification of nucleated cells was approximated via reference gene primer amplification. The method was immunoSEQ multiplex PCR; TCRdb's version includes in-frame clones alone and lacks a portion of them. The V and J calls and clone size are taken from that table; D and trimming were inferred from the DNA. The sample includes nearly 350,000 clones, about 90% of them seen just once. The TCR was taken from a woman between 50 and 59 years old with COVID-19, enrolled during active disease. Sequences were obtained from peripheral blood. The chain couples TRBV5-1 to TRBJ2-1; the D gene is possibly TRBD2 (6 bases). CDR3 in DNA: TGCGCCAGCAGCTTTAGGGAGGCATCAAATGGCCTCTATGAGCAGTTCTTC. This encodes CASSFREASNGLYEQFF.